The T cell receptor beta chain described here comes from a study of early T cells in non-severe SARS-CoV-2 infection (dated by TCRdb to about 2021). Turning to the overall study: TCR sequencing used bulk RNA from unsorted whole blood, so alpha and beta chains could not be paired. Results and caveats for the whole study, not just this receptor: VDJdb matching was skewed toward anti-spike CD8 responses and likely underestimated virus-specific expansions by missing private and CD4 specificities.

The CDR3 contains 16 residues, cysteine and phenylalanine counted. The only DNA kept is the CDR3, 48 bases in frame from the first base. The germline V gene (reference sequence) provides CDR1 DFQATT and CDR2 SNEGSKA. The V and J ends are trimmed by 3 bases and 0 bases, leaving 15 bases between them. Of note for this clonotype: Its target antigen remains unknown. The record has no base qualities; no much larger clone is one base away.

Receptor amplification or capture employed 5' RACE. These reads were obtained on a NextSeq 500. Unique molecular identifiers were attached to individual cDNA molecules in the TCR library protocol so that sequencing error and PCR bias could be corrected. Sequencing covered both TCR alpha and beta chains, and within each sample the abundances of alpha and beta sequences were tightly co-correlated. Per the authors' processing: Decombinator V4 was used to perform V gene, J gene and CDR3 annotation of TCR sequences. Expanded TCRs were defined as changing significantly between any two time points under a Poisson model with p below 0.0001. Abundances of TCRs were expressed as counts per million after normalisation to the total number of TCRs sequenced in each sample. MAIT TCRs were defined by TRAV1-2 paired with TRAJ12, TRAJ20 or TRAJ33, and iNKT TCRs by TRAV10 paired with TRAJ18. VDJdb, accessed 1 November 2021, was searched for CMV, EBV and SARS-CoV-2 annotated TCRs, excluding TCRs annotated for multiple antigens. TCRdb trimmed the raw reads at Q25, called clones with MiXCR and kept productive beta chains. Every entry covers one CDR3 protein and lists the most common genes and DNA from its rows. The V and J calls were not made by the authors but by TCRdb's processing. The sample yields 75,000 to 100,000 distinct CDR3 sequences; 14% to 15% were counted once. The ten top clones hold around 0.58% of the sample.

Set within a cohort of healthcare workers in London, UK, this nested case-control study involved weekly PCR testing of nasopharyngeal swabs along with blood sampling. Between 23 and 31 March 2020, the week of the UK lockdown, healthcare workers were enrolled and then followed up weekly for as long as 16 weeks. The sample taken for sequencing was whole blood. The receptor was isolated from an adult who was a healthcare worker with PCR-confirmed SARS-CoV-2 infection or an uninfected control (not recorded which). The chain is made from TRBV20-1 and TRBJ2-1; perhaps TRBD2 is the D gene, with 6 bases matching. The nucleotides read TGCAGTGCTAGGTTTGGCGGGGCCGTCTCCTACAATGAGCAGTTCTTC. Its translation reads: CSARFGGAVSYNEQFF.